This T cell receptor (beta chain) was captured by sequencing in a study of cytomegalovirus exposure and HLA in healthy donors. Findings and caveats of the study: There were some public TCRs occurring in many donors, but most TCR sequences were rare.

Germline loops: CDR1 LNHDA, CDR2 SQIVND (reference sequence). Trimming stripped 4 bases from V and 12 bases from J, with 21 bases between. The CDR3 loop spans 14 amino acids. The PCR used 60 Vbeta and 13 Jbeta primers. This table comes from immunoSEQ multiplex PCR, and its TCRdb copy is limited to in-frame clones, with some not included. This table holds about 84,000 clones. As regards this clone: Antigen specificity is unknown.

Sequenced: PBMCs. The receptor's source is a man in his forties or fifties in good health and CMV-seronegative. The V and J genes are TRBV19 and TRBJ1-2, with unresolved D. CDR3 in DNA: TGTGCCAGTAGTACCCCGGGAGACCAGGCGGAGCACACCTTC. It encodes CASSTPGDQAEHTF.